What follows are 25 T cell receptor beta chains derived from one specimen sequenced in a study of T cell repertoires in cytomegalovirus infection. Their target antigens are unknown. TCRdb ran MiXCR on the reads and lists one entry per CDR3 protein. This table holds approximately 730,000 distinct CDR3 sequences, roughly 33% found once. Material: cultured PBMCs, obtained from culture after CMV antigen stimulation. These receptors all stem from a human donor in good health (CMV status not recorded). Some clones in this sample may be carry-over from other donors' samples.

The table lists this clonotype with a few counts. The V gene is TRBV7-8, the J gene TRBJ2-1; the match to TRBD2 covers 10 bases. V was clipped by 1 base and J by 9 bases; unmatched bases: 6. CDR1 is SGHVS and CDR2 is FQNEAQ in the germline V gene. This CDR3 has 15 residues. The CDR3 reads CASSLVASGRGEQFF. The CDR3 region has the DNA TGTGCCAGCAGCTTAGTGGCTAGCGGGAGAGGTGAGCAGTTCTTC.

The CDR3 nucleotides are TGCAGTGCCGGACAGGGACTAGGAGAGACCCAGTACTTC. Amino acids: CSAGQGLGETQYF. V usage is TRBV20-1 and J usage is TRBJ2-5; D may be TRBD1 or TRBD2 (8 bases each). The CDR3 is 13 residues long. With 6 bases removed from V and 4 bases from J, the gap between germline ends came to 15 bases. CDR1 DFQATT and CDR2 SNEGSKA come from the germline V gene (reference sequence).

The V call is TRBV12-3 or TRBV12-4, the J call TRBJ2-1; D is uncertain. V was cut by 6 bases and J by 4 bases, with 25 bases left in between. The CDR3 is 18 amino acids. CDR3 loop: CASSLLGPSRTHYNEQFF. Here the CDR3 DNA reads TGTGCCAGCAGCCTACTCGGGCCTTCCCGAACACATTACAATGAGCAGTTCTTC.

The chain couples TRBV20-1 to TRBJ2-5; 14 bases match TRBD2. The junction had 5 bases not matched to a gene; V was cut back by 6 bases and J by 5 bases. This CDR3 is built from 14 residues. Germline V lookup: CDR1 DFQATT, CDR2 SNEGSKA (reference sequence). The CDR3 region is CSAGTSGSSETQYF. Written as DNA, the CDR3 is TGCAGTGCCGGGACTAGCGGGAGTTCTGAGACCCAGTACTTC.

This clonotype has a handful of counts. The chain is built from TRBV5-4 and TRBJ1-6; D is unresolved. CDR3 length: 14 amino acids. Per germline, CDR1 SGHNT and CDR2 YYREEE (reference sequence). Trimming took off 1 base at V and 7 bases at J, with 9 bases between the two ends. The CDR3 region has the DNA TGTGCCAGCAGCTTGAGACGGGAAAATTCACCCCTCCACTTT. Amino acids: CASSLRRENSPLHF.

Here the CDR3 DNA reads TGTGCCAGCAGCTTGGTTTTCAGGGGCTCCACCGACATTCAGTACTTC. Residues: CASSLVFRGSTDIQYF. This sequence joins TRBV5-5 and TRBJ2-4, with D possibly matching TRBD1 (6 bases). The CDR3 totals 16 residues. Germline CDR1 reads SGHKS; CDR2 reads YYEKEE (reference sequence). Trimming stripped 0 bases from V and 8 bases from J, with 18 bases between.

The chain uses TRBV4-1 and TRBJ2-7; TRBD2 aligns across 10 bases. The CDR3 has 15 residues. V lost 4 bases, J lost 6 bases, and 9 bases stayed unmatched. Germline-derived CDR1 and CDR2 are MGHRA and YSYEKL. CDR3 coding DNA: TGCGCCAGCAGCCCAGGCCTCGGGACTAGCGTCGAGCAGTACTTC. Translation: CASSPGLGTSVEQYF.

This clonotype has just a few counts. This chain joins TRBV5-6 and TRBJ1-6; 10 nucleotides agree with TRBD1. V lost 4 bases, J lost 9 bases, and 7 bases stayed unmatched. The germline V gene encodes CDR1 SGHDT and CDR2 YYEEEE. CDR3 length: 15 amino acids. CDR3 sequence: CASSNGDRGSSPLHF. The CDR3 bases are TGTGCCAGCAGCAACGGGGACAGGGGTAGTTCACCCCTCCACTTT.

This clonotype was recorded many times. The chain employs TRBV7-8 and TRBJ1-2; D not resolved. This CDR3 spans 16 amino acids. V dropped 1 base and J dropped 8 bases, with 20 bases sitting between them. The germline V gene has CDR1 SGHVS and CDR2 FQNEAQ. The CDR3 DNA sequence: TGTGCCAGCAGCTTAGGAGGGATCCCGTGGATGAGCGGCTACACCTTC. Protein: CASSLGGIPWMSGYTF.

The sample holds a few counts of this clonotype. The chain couples TRBV7-7 to TRBJ2-1, with 16 positions matching TRBD2. V lost 3 bases, J lost 8 bases, and 4 bases stayed unmatched. From germline, CDR1 is SSHAT and CDR2 FNYEAQ (reference sequence). The CDR3 is 16 residues long. DNA of the CDR3: TGTGCCAGCAGCTTGGGACTAGCGGGAGGGCTGGATGAGCAGTTCTTC. Translation: CASSLGLAGGLDEQFF.

This chain joins TRBV20-1 and TRBJ2-1, with TRBD2 matching 9 bases. The germline CDR1 and CDR2 sequences are DFQATT and SNEGSKA (reference sequence). The CDR3 loop spans 16 amino acids. After removal of 0 bases from V and 7 bases from J, the junction contained 10 bases not matched to a gene. CDR3 sequence (DNA): TGCAGTGCTAGAGATCGAGGGTGGCTAGCGGGGAATGAGCAGTTCTTC. It yields the protein CSARDRGWLAGNEQFF.

This clonotype occurred a few times. The chain joins TRBV7-2 to TRBJ2-5; D is perhaps TRBD1 or TRBD2 (5 bases each). Germline-derived CDR1 and CDR2 are SGHTA and FQGNSA. The CDR3 runs 13 residues. V shed 6 bases and J shed 5 bases, with 13 bases lying between them. The CDR3 loop is CASSSLGVETQYF. The CDR3 DNA reads as TGTGCCAGCAGTTCCTTGGGGGTTGAGACCCAGTACTTC.

This clonotype was seen a few times. This chain connects TRBV4-1 to TRBJ1-4, with TRBD1 matching 7 bases. Germline CDR1 is MGHRA and CDR2 is YSYEKL. CDR3 size: 19 residues. The trim removed 1 base at V and 5 bases at J, leaving 16 bases unmatched. The CDR3 loop reads CASSQAKGTVKGINEKLFF. The CDR3 coding sequence is TGCGCCAGCAGCCAAGCCAAAGGGACAGTAAAGGGCATAAATGAAAAACTGTTTTTT.

This clonotype was picked up a small number of times. V gene TRBV19 combines with J gene TRBJ2-1; D call uncertain. Germline V lookup: CDR1 LNHDA, CDR2 SQIVND (reference sequence). The V gene lost 0 bases and the J gene lost 3 bases, with 6 bases spanning the gap. The CDR3 sequence is 14 residues long. CDR3 residues: CASSIELHYNEQFF. The CDR3 DNA sequence: TGTGCCAGTAGTATAGAGCTCCACTACAATGAGCAGTTCTTC. Supplemented by reference TRBV19 and TRBJ2-1, the full variable domain reads DGGITQSPKYLFRKEGQNVTLSCEQNLNHDAMYWYRQDPGQGLRLIYYSQIVNDFQKGDIAEGYSVSREKKESFPLTVTSAQKNPTAFYLCASSIELHYNEQFFGPGTRLTVL.

The chain recombines TRBV20-1 with TRBJ2-7, with D possibly being TRBD2 (6 bases). Per the germline V gene, CDR1 is DFQATT and CDR2 is SNEGSKA (reference sequence). The CDR3 runs to 13 residues. V was cut by 0 bases and J by 4 bases, with 10 bases left in between. CDR3: CSAREEGRYEQYF. The CDR3 DNA sequence: TGCAGTGCTAGAGAGGAGGGCCGGTACGAGCAGTACTTC.

The sample holds many counts of this clonotype. J is TRBJ1-6 and V is TRBV7-9, with TRBD1 as a possible D gene (5 bases). From germline, CDR1 is SEHNR and CDR2 FQNEAQ (reference sequence). This CDR3 has 15 residues. Trimming took off 1 base at V and 6 bases at J, with 10 bases between the two ends. CDR3 in amino acids: CASSLGLGGNSPLHF. In DNA, the CDR3 is TGTGCCAGCAGCTTAGGCCTGGGGGGTAATTCACCCCTCCACTTT.

The CDR3 region is CASRRSPGETQYF. DNA of the CDR3: TGTGCCAGCAGGCGGTCCCCCGGGGAGACCCAGTACTTC. V usage is TRBV6-2 or TRBV6-3 and J usage is TRBJ2-5; D is ambiguous. Germline CDR1 and CDR2: MNHEY and SVGEGT. V shed 6 bases and J shed 5 bases, with 13 bases lying between them. The CDR3 extends over 13 amino acids.

This clonotype came up a few times. The chain has TRBV7-2 and TRBJ2-3; TRBD2 agrees at 8 bases. The CDR3 has 16 amino acids. Per the germline V gene, CDR1 is SGHTA and CDR2 is FQGNSA. The V and J ends lost 5 bases and 4 bases, in that order; junction bases with no gene match: 11. In nucleotides, the CDR3 is TGTGCCAGCAGCCCCGCCGGGGGGGGGGGCGCAGATACGCAGTATTTT. Protein sequence: CASSPAGGGGADTQYF.

This clonotype was seen more than once but under ten times. J is TRBJ1-2 and V is TRBV7-9; D unclear. V was clipped by 8 bases and J by 8 bases, with 18 bases between them. CDR3 length: 13 amino acids. The germline CDR1 and CDR2 sequences are SEHNR and FQNEAQ (reference sequence). This CDR3 is CASSSGRTIGYTF. Here the CDR3 DNA reads TGTGCCAGCTCATCTGGTCGGACTATCGGCTACACCTTC.

This clonotype has just a few counts. This chain connects TRBV20-1 to TRBJ1-6; 8 nucleotides line up with TRBD1. V shed 0 bases, J shed 0 bases, and the junction held 19 bases outside the gene matches. CDR1 and CDR2 (germline): DFQATT, SNEGSKA (reference sequence). The CDR3 loop spans 22 amino acids. In DNA form, the CDR3 reads TGCAGTGCTAGAGATCCTAACCGGGACAGGTATACGTGGGGCTCCTATAATTCACCCCTCCACTTT. Its translation is CSARDPNRDRYTWGSYNSPLHF.

A few counts support this clonotype. V and J are TRBV5-1 and TRBJ2-3; 9 bases line up with TRBD2. The CDR3 has 15 residues. V dropped 0 bases and J dropped 4; count of bases not matched to a gene: 3. The germline V gene has CDR1 SGHRS and CDR2 YFSETQ. CDR3 nucleotide sequence: TGCGCCAGCAGCTTGGAGCGGGGGGCCCCAGATACGCAGTATTTT. Protein: CASSLERGAPDTQYF.

This rearrangement joins TRBV18 to TRBJ2-3; perhaps TRBD2 as D (5 bases). CDR1 is KGHSH and CDR2 is LQKENI in the germline V gene. The CDR3 is 13 amino acids. Trimming pared 3 bases from V and 5 bases from J, leaving 9 bases between. CDR3 sequence: CASSPAAGDTQYF. The CDR3 DNA reads as TGTGCCAGCTCACCGGCGGCGGGAGATACGCAGTATTTT.

In this sample, this clonotype turned up a few times. The chain uses TRBV20-1 and TRBJ1-6; the D gene is possibly TRBD1 (6 bases). This CDR3 is built from 17 residues. In germline, CDR1 is DFQATT, CDR2 SNEGSKA (reference sequence). The V gene lost 0 bases and the J gene lost 10 bases, with 22 bases spanning the gap. DNA for the CDR3: TGCAGTGCTAGAGATAACTGGTACGGGGGGCTGAAATCACCCCTCCACTTT. This translates into CSARDNWYGGLKSPLHF.

The chain carries TRBV5-1 and TRBJ2-5; TRBD1 agrees at 10 bases. The CDR3 extends over 17 amino acids. Looked up from germline, CDR1 is SGHRS and CDR2 is YFSETQ. The junction had 11 bases not matched to a gene; V was cut back by 1 base and J by 5 bases. As DNA, the CDR3 is TGCGCCAGCAGCTTGCTACCTTCCGGGACAGGGGTGGAGACCCAGTACTTC. As protein: CASSLLPSGTGVETQYF.

The V gene is TRBV5-1, the J gene TRBJ2-1; possible D gene TRBD2, 6 bases. The CDR3 is 12 amino acids. The ends were cut back, 3 bases at V and 10 bases at J, with 11 bases in the middle. CDR1 and CDR2 (germline): SGHRS, YFSETQ. DNA for the CDR3: TGCGCCAGCAGCTCTGGAGGGCCAGAGCAGTTCTTC. Translating it yields CASSSGGPEQFF.